Shown below are 6 T cell receptor beta chains from a single sample sequenced in a study of cytomegalovirus exposure and HLA in healthy donors. Vbeta (60) and Jbeta (13) primers were used in the PCR. TCRdb's copy holds only in-frame clones and misses some; the assay was immunoSEQ multiplex PCR. The profile covers around 170,000 clones, with around 80% appearing a single time and approximately 7% taken by the ten largest. Sequenced: PBMCs. These receptors all stem from a woman aged 40 to 55 in good health and CMV-seropositive.

In this sample, this clone turned up a few times. This chain uses TRBV6-1 with TRBJ2-1; the D gene is possibly TRBD2 (5 bases). Germline V CDR1 and CDR2: MNHNS, SASEGT. The CDR3 runs 11 residues. Trimming stripped 6 bases from V and 6 bases from J, with 6 bases between. The CDR3 coding sequence is TGTGCCAGCAGGAGGGCCAATGAGCAGTTCTTC. Amino acids: CASRRANEQFF.

The J gene is TRBJ1-2, the V gene TRBV11-2; TRBD1 agrees at 7 bases. V was clipped by 3 bases and J by 8 bases; unmatched bases: 6. This CDR3 comprises 13 residues. Germline V CDR1 and CDR2: SGHAT, FQNNGV. The CDR3 DNA reads as TGTGCCAGCAGCTTTGACAGGGTAGGCGGCTACACCTTC. It is translated as CASSFDRVGGYTF.

This clone was seen a handful of times. The chain links TRBV6-1 to TRBJ2-5; 9 nucleotides agree with TRBD1. Germline CDR1 and CDR2: MNHNS and SASEGT. V lost 6 bases, J lost 7 bases, and 9 bases stayed unmatched. The CDR3 is made up of 14 amino acids. The CDR3 is CASSPIQQGATQYF. CDR3 nucleotides: TGTGCCAGCAGCCCCATCCAACAGGGGGCGACCCAGTACTTC.

V usage is TRBV4-2 and J usage is TRBJ1-5; TRBD1 is a possible D gene (6 bases). Germline V lookup: CDR1 LGHNA, CDR2 YNFKEQ. The V gene lost 1 base and the J gene lost 6 bases, with 16 bases spanning the gap. This CDR3 contains 16 residues. Written as DNA, the CDR3 is TGTGCCAGCAGCCAAGTCGGACAGTCCGTTGGTCAGCCCCAGCATTTT. Translated: CASSQVGQSVGQPQHF.

Here the CDR3 DNA reads TGTGCCAGCTCACCATCAGGGAACACCGGGGAGCTGTTTTTT. Translation gives CASSPSGNTGELFF. The chain carries TRBV18 and TRBJ2-2; D unclear. V was shortened by 2 bases and J by 1 base, with 5 bases between the two germline ends. Germline CDR1 and CDR2: KGHSH and LQKENI. The CDR3 contains 14 residues.

V is TRBV6-6 and J is TRBJ1-2, with TRBD1 matching 7 bases. CDR1 and CDR2 from the germline V gene are MNHNY and SVGAGI (reference sequence). J was trimmed by 3 bases and V by 5 bases; bases with no gene match: 3. The length of the CDR3 is 13 residues. CDR3 sequence (DNA): TGTGCCAGCAGTGTTACAGGGGACTATGGCTACACCTTC. Amino acid sequence: CASSVTGDYGYTF.